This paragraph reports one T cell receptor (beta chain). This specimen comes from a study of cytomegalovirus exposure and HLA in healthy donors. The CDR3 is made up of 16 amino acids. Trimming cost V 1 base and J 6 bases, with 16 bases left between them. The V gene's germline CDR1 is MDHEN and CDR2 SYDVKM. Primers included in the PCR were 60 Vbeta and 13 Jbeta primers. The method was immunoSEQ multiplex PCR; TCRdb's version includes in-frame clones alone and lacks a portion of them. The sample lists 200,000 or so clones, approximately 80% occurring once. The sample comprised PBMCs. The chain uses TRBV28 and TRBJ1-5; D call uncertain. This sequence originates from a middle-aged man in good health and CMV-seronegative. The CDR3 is CASSLFSLPPSQPQHF. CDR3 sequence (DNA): TGTGCCAGCAGTTTATTCTCACTGCCTCCTAGTCAGCCCCAGCATTTT. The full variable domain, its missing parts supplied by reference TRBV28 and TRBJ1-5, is DVKVTQSSRYLVKRTGEKVFLECVQDMDHENMFWYRQDPGLGLRLIYFSYDVKMKEKGDIPEGYSVSREKKERFSLILESASTNQTSMYLCASSLFSLPPSQPQHFGDGTRLSIL.